Listed below are T cell receptor beta chains from one sample, sequenced in a study of blood T cells in healthy people across ages. TCRdb redid the calling of the 5' RACE reads with MiXCR, one entry per CDR3 protein. Here the sample spans about 1,500,000 distinct CDR3 sequences, 28% being singletons. The sequenced sample consisted of blood. The receptors derive from a woman younger than 45 in good health. Both conserved end residues are trimmed from each CDR3.

TRBJ2-1 | TRBV6-2/TRBV6-3 | ASSYPGGPNEQF
TRBJ1-2 | TRBV30 | AWSDPGQGNYGYT
TRBJ1-1 | TRBV29-1 | SVAWVNTEAF
TRBJ1-2 | TRBV7-2 | ASAENYGYT
TRBJ1-2 | TRBV3-1 | ASGQDRDYGYT
TRBJ1-3 | TRBV6-6 | ASSLPYVGVNTIY
TRBJ2-7 | TRBV6-2/TRBV6-3 | ASSYPGGRSLYEQY
TRBJ2-1 | TRBV3-1 | ASSQDRGKQF
TRBJ2-1 | TRBV27 | ASRTGALYNEQF
TRBJ1-5 | TRBV28 | ASSLEQLNQPQH
TRBJ2-7 | TRBV24-1 | ATSEGDGNYEQY
TRBJ1-2 | TRBV12-3/TRBV12-4 | ASSPEWGGNGYT
TRBJ1-1 | TRBV7-9 | ASSHRDRANTEAF
TRBJ2-3 | TRBV7-6 | ASSSSGGDYVRQY
TRBJ2-3 | TRBV6-1 | ATRRTALNTDTQY
TRBJ2-3 | TRBV20-1 | SARDSSVGGWTQY
TRBJ2-1 | TRBV11-1 | ASSTEAGGTYNEQF
TRBJ2-6 | TRBV2 | ARGAGLSSGANVLT
TRBJ1-6 | TRBV20-1 | SASRSDSPLH
TRBJ2-1 | TRBV9 | ASSVSSGLAGGAEQF
TRBJ2-2 | TRBV12-3/TRBV12-4 | ASRPSTLTNTGELF
. | TRBV6-1 | ASSEYRDPNEQY
TRBJ1-6 | TRBV9 | ASSPGGLPNSPLH
TRBJ2-5 | TRBV10-3 | AISKADHLAGGGETQY
TRBJ1-2 | TRBV5-1 | ASSLSGRQSDYGYT
TRBJ2-3 | TRBV4-3 | ASSQEGLAGGRSDTQY
TRBJ2-5 | TRBV7-3 | ASSFEKSRGWIEETQY
TRBJ2-3 | TRBV6-6 | ASSYSRGTNTDTQY
TRBJ1-5 | TRBV2 | ASSERLRGNQPQH
TRBJ2-3 | TRBV5-1 | ASSLQGQGGTDTQY
TRBJ2-2 | TRBV10-3 | AISGSERVHTGELF
TRBJ1-1 | TRBV7-2 | ASSDDRRWAF
TRBJ1-4 | TRBV20-1 | SATLGQADEKLF
TRBJ2-3 | TRBV7-6 | ASSPGLAESSTDTQY
TRBJ1-1 | TRBV12-5 | ASGFGTLTEAF
TRBJ2-7 | TRBV7-8 | ASSLWELPYEQY
TRBJ2-2 | TRBV20-1 | SAAQDTGELF
TRBJ2-1 | TRBV20-1 | KFAGGPVRRYEQF
TRBJ1-2 | TRBV6-6 | ASINRGGYT
TRBJ1-3 | TRBV18 | ASSPVAGTSGNTIY
TRBJ2-1 | TRBV15 | ATSRDDLLLGSSYNEQF
TRBJ2-1 | TRBV7-6 | ASRLAGIDEQF
TRBJ1-5 | TRBV12-3/TRBV12-4 | ASSPVSSNQPQH
TRBJ2-7 | TRBV29-1 | SVGTVLNPYEQY
TRBJ2-7 | TRBV2 | ASSSAGSAYEQY
TRBJ2-1 | TRBV10-3 | AISIFQDEQF
TRBJ2-5 | TRBV12-5 | ASSFGTSGDQETQY
TRBJ2-1 | TRBV5-1 | ASSTNSGTYDEQF
TRBJ2-3 | TRBV15 | ATKAGGHPDTQY
TRBJ2-7 | TRBV7-9 | ASSFTAGSYEQY
TRBJ1-3 | TRBV12-3/TRBV12-4 | AITRASGNTIY